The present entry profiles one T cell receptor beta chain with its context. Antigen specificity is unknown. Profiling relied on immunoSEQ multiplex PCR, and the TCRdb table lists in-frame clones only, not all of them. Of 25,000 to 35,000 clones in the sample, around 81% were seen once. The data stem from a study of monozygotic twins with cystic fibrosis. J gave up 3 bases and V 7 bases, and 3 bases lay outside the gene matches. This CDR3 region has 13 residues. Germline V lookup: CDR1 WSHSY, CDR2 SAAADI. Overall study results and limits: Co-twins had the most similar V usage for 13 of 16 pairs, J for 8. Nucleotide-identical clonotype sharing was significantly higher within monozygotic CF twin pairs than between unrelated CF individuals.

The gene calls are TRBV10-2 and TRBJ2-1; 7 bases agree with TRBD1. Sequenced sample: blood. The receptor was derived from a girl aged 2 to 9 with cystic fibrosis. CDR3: CASTRGFYNEQFF. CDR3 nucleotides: TGCGCCAGCACCAGGGGGTTCTACAATGAGCAGTTCTTC.